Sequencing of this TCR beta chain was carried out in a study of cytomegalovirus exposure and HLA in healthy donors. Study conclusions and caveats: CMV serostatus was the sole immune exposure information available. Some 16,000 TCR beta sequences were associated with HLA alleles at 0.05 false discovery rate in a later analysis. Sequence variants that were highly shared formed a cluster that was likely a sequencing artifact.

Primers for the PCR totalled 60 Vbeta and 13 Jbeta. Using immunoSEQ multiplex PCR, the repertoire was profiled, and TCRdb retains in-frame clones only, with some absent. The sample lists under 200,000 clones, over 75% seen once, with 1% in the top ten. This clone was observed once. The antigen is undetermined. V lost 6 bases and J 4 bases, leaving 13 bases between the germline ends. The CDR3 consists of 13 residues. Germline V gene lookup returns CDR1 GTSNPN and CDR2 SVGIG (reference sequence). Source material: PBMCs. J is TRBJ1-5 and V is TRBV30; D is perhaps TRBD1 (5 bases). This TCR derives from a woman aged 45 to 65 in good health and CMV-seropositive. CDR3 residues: CACQPRGNQPQHF. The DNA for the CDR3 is TGTGCCTGCCAACCCCGGGGGAATCAGCCCCAGCATTTT.